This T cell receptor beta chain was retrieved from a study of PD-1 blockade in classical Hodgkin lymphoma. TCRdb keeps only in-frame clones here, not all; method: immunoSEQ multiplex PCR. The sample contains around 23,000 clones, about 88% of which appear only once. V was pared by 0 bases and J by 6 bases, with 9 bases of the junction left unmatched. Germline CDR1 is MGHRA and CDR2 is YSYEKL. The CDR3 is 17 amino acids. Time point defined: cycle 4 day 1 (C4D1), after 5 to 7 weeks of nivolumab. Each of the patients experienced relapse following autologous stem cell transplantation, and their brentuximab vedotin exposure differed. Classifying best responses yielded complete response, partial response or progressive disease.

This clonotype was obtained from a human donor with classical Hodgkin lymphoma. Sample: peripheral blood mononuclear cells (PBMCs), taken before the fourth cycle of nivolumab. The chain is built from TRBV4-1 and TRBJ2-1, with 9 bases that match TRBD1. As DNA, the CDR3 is TGCGCCAGCAGCCAAGAGATTCGGGGACAGGGTTTCAATGAGCAGTTCTTC. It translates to CASSQEIRGQGFNEQFF.